A single sample gave rise to the 26 T cell receptor beta chains below, sequenced in a study of cytomegalovirus exposure and HLA in healthy donors. The PCR had 60 Vbeta and 13 Jbeta primers. Clones were sequenced by immunoSEQ multiplex PCR, and TCRdb holds only the in-frame ones, with some missing. The sample consists of fewer than 300,000 clones, roughly 80% of them appearing once. The source material was PBMCs. These receptors originate from a girl aged 2 to 10 in good health and CMV-seronegative.

The V gene is TRBV5-1, the J gene TRBJ2-7; 9 bases map to TRBD1. Germline assignment: CDR1 SGHRS and CDR2 YFSETQ. CDR3 length: 14 residues. With V trimmed by 4 bases and J by 6 bases, 8 bases remained unmatched. Here the CDR3 reads CASSPGQGFGEQYF. Written as DNA, the CDR3 is TGCGCCAGCAGCCCCGGACAGGGGTTCGGCGAGCAGTACTTC.

This chain links TRBV6-1 with TRBJ2-7; 9 bases match TRBD2. J gave up 6 bases and V 4 bases, and 4 bases lay outside the gene matches. There are 13 residues in the CDR3. Germline CDR1 is MNHNS and CDR2 is SASEGT. The CDR3 reads CASSVGTSLEQYF. The CDR3 DNA reads as TGTGCCAGCAGTGTGGGGACTAGCCTCGAGCAGTACTTC.

The gene calls are TRBV4-2 and TRBJ1-1; D may be TRBD1 (6 bases). There are 15 residues in the CDR3. V lost 0 bases and J 8 bases, leaving 16 bases between the germline ends. The V gene's germline CDR1 is LGHNA and CDR2 YNFKEQ. CDR3 DNA: TGTGCCAGCAGCCAAGATCGACCAGGGGAGGGCGAAGCTTTCTTT. Its translation: CASSQDRPGEGEAFF.

The chain is built from TRBV4-2 and TRBJ2-3, with D maybe TRBD2 (6 bases). The CDR3 runs 17 residues. Trimming stripped 2 bases from V and 1 base from J, with 16 bases between. Germline V CDR1 and CDR2: LGHNA, YNFKEQ. CDR3 coding DNA: TGTGCCAGCAGCCAATATGGGAGGCAGGGCCGCACAGATACGCAGTATTTT. Translated, it gives CASSQYGRQGRTDTQYF.

The chain links TRBV10-3 to TRBJ2-3, with D possibly matching TRBD2 (6 bases). This CDR3 comprises 18 residues. V lost 7 bases to trimming and J lost 1 base, with 24 bases between them. The germline V gene encodes CDR1 ENHRY and CDR2 SYGVKD. CDR3 loop: CAIKTGLIPPGGTDTQYF. The CDR3, as DNA: TGTGCCATCAAGACGGGACTTATTCCGCCGGGCGGCACAGATACGCAGTATTTT.

The V call is TRBV19, the J call TRBJ2-7, with D perhaps TRBD2 (6 bases). The V gene lost 0 bases and the J gene lost 6 bases, with 9 bases spanning the gap. CDR1 is LNHDA, CDR2 SQIVND, per germline (reference sequence). The CDR3 covers 13 residues. Here the CDR3 DNA reads TGTGCCAGTAGTATAGATCCGGGGGTCGAGCAGTACTTC. Translation gives CASSIDPGVEQYF.

The chain carries TRBV2 and TRBJ2-7; a possible D gene is TRBD1 (6 bases). The CDR3 covers 16 residues. V gave up 7 bases and J gave up 2 bases, with 21 bases separating them. Germline V gene lookup returns CDR1 SNHLY and CDR2 FYNNEI. In nucleotides, the CDR3 is TGTGCCAGCATGGGGTCCAGAACCAAGGGGGCCTACGAGCAGTACTTC. It yields the protein CASMGSRTKGAYEQYF. The full variable domain, rest sourced from reference TRBV2 and TRBJ2-7, is EPEVTQTPSHQVTQMGQEVILRCVPISNHLYFYWYRQILGQKVEFLVSFYNNEISEKSEIFDDQFSVERPDGSNFTLKIRSTKLEDSAMYFCASMGSRTKGAYEQYFGPGTRLTVT.

Only a few counts were recorded for this clone. The CDR3 coding sequence is TGTGCCAGCAGCTCTAAGAGCGGGGGGTTGTACGAGCAGTACTTC. Translating it yields CASSSKSGGLYEQYF. The chain couples TRBV7-6 to TRBJ2-7; TRBD2 aligns across 9 bases. With 4 bases clipped from V and 4 bases from J, the junction kept 8 bases outside the gene matches. Germline V CDR1 and CDR2: SGHVS, FNYEAQ. This CDR3 has 15 amino acids.

The V call is TRBV5-5, the J call TRBJ2-7; 11 nucleotides agree with TRBD2. CDR1 and CDR2 (germline): SGHKS, YYEKEE (reference sequence). CDR3 length: 15 residues. V dropped 5 bases and J dropped 2; count of bases not matched to a gene: 6. The chain's CDR3 is CASRLLAGVPYEQYF. Here the CDR3 DNA reads TGTGCCAGCAGGTTACTAGCGGGAGTACCCTACGAGCAGTACTTC. Full variable domain (remainder filled in from reference TRBV5-5 and TRBJ2-7): DAGVTQSPTHLIKTRGQQVTLRCSPISGHKSVSWYQQVLGQGPQFIFQYYEKEERGRGNFPDRFSARQFPNYSSELNVNALLLGDSALYLCASRLLAGVPYEQYFGPGTRLTVT.

This chain uses TRBV14 with TRBJ1-1; 7 bases match TRBD1. Germline V lookup: CDR1 SGHDN, CDR2 FVKESK. CDR3 size: 16 residues. V gave up 0 bases and J gave up 1 base; unmatched junction bases: 5. The CDR3 is CASSQEMTGRNTEAFF. The CDR3 DNA follows: TGTGCCAGCAGCCAAGAAATGACAGGGCGGAACACTGAAGCTTTCTTT.

This clone came up once. V is TRBV27 and J is TRBJ2-7; TRBD1 is a possible D gene (6 bases). From germline, CDR1 is MNHEY and CDR2 SMNVEV (reference sequence). The CDR3 is 16 amino acids. Between the trimmed V and J ends, which lost 3 bases and 4 bases, there was a span of 19 bases. This CDR3 reads CASSLSLGTGPYEQYF. CDR3 nucleotides: TGTGCCAGCAGTTTGTCCCTGGGAACAGGGCCATACGAGCAGTACTTC.

In this sample, this clone turned up once. The rearrangement links TRBV12-5 to TRBJ2-1; 7 bases map to TRBD2. The germline V gene encodes CDR1 LGHNT and CDR2 FRNRAP. The CDR3 is 15 residues long. The V segment lost 3 bases and the J segment 7 bases; nucleotides outside the gene matches: 9. In nucleotides, the CDR3 is TGTGCTAGTGGTTTTTCAGCGGGACTTGTTAATGAGCAGTTCTTC. As protein: CASGFSAGLVNEQFF.

The gene calls are TRBV11-2 and TRBJ2-1; perhaps TRBD2 as D (5 bases). The CDR3 consists of 13 residues. The germline V gene encodes CDR1 SGHAT and CDR2 FQNNGV. Trimming shortened V by 1 base and J by 9 bases, and 10 bases separated the two germline ends. CDR3 amino acids: CASSLVRETEQFF. The CDR3 DNA is TGTGCCAGCAGCTTAGTCCGGGAAACTGAGCAGTTCTTC.

CDR3 in amino acids: CASSPQGLSGNTIYF. CDR3 nucleotides: TGTGCCAGCAGCCCCCAGGGACTCTCTGGAAACACCATATATTTT. The V gene is TRBV5-5, the J gene TRBJ1-3; TRBD1 is a possible D gene (5 bases). Trimming left V 4 bases short and J 0 bases short, with 11 bases between. This CDR3 has 15 amino acids. Germline assignment: CDR1 SGHKS and CDR2 YYEKEE (reference sequence).

J is TRBJ2-2 and V is TRBV5-1; 12 nucleotides line up with TRBD2. Looked up from germline, CDR1 is SGHRS and CDR2 is YFSETQ. With 4 bases clipped from V and 5 bases from J, the junction kept 6 bases outside the gene matches. The CDR3 runs 16 residues. In DNA form, the CDR3 reads TGCGCCAGCAGCGGAGATGGGACTAGCGGGACCGGGGAGCTGTTTTTT. The encoded protein is CASSGDGTSGTGELFF.

This clone has just one count. In DNA, the CDR3 is TGTGCCAGCAGTGTTTACGGGTCTCCTAGCGAGCAGTACTTC. This translates into CASSVYGSPSEQYF. The genes are TRBV2 and TRBJ2-7; D unclear. Germline CDR1 and CDR2: SNHLY and FYNNEI. The CDR3 is 14 residues long. Trimming took off 4 bases at V and 6 bases at J, with 16 bases between the two ends.

The rearrangement joins TRBV27 to TRBJ2-7; 9 bases are a match to TRBD1. The V segment lost 3 bases and the J segment 2 bases; nucleotides outside the gene matches: 2. CDR3 size: 14 residues. Germline assignment: CDR1 MNHEY and CDR2 SMNVEV (reference sequence). The chain's CDR3 is CASSFTGGPYEQYF. The CDR3 DNA is TGTGCCAGCAGTTTCACAGGGGGCCCCTACGAGCAGTACTTC.

In its sample, this clone was seen a few times. The rearrangement links TRBV14 to TRBJ2-6, with 8 nucleotides matching TRBD1. The trim removed 4 bases at V and 1 base at J, leaving 9 bases unmatched. This CDR3 is 18 amino acids long. Germline CDR1 reads SGHDN; CDR2 reads FVKESK. This CDR3 is CASSPRRGTGSGANVLTF. In nucleotides, the CDR3 is TGTGCCAGCAGCCCCCGGAGGGGGACAGGTTCTGGGGCCAACGTCCTGACTTTC.

The J gene is TRBJ2-7, the V gene TRBV30; no reliable D call. The CDR3 spans 10 residues. The germline V and J ends were trimmed by 5 bases and 7 bases, with 9 bases remaining between them. Germline lookup yields CDR1 GTSNPN and CDR2 SVGIG (reference sequence). The CDR3 here is CAWGIREQYF. The CDR3 coding sequence is TGTGCCTGGGGTATCCGGGAGCAGTACTTC. Filled out from reference TRBV30 and TRBJ2-7, the complete variable domain reads SQTIHQWPATLVQPVGSPLSLECTVEGTSNPNLYWYRQAAGRGLQLLFYSVGIGQISSEVPQNLSASRPQDRQFILSSKKLLLSDSGFYLCAWGIREQYFGPGTRLTVT.

This clone was seen more than once but under ten times. This sequence joins TRBV6-5 and TRBJ2-7, with 9 bases matching TRBD1. Germline V lookup: CDR1 MNHEY, CDR2 SVGAGI. CDR3 size: 14 residues. The V and J ends lost 4 bases and 6 bases, in that order; junction bases with no gene match: 7. The CDR3 sequence: CASSFRGTGIEQYF. Here the CDR3 DNA reads TGTGCCAGCAGTTTTAGAGGGACAGGGATCGAGCAGTACTTC.

V usage is TRBV7-6 and J usage is TRBJ2-3; 12 nucleotides line up with TRBD2. Germline V gene data show CDR1 as SGHVS and CDR2 as FNYEAQ. The CDR3 has 16 amino acids. The trim removed 5 bases at V and 1 base at J, leaving 4 bases unmatched. In nucleotides, the CDR3 is TGTGCCAGCAGCCCGCGACTAGCGGGGGGCACAGATACGCAGTATTTT. Translation: CASSPRLAGGTDTQYF.

V is TRBV7-3 and J is TRBJ2-2; TRBD2 agrees at 7 bases. V was clipped by 3 bases and J by 6 bases; unmatched bases: 10. The germline gives CDR1 SGHTA, CDR2 FQGTGA. The CDR3 has 16 amino acids. The CDR3 here is CASSLVAGTNAGELFF. Written as DNA, the CDR3 is TGTGCCAGCAGCTTGGTGGCAGGGACTAACGCCGGGGAGCTGTTTTTT.

CDR3 amino acids: CASSSTGESYEQYF. The CDR3 DNA sequence: TGCGCCAGCAGCTCGACAGGGGAATCCTACGAGCAGTACTTC. V is TRBV5-1 and J is TRBJ2-5; 8 nucleotides agree with TRBD1. Judging by the DNA end, TRBJ2-7 fits better; the J call may be wrong. The CDR3 spans 14 residues. Germline V gene sequence: CDR1 SGHRS, CDR2 YFSETQ.

This clone was found a few times. The chain has TRBV6-5 and TRBJ1-1, with TRBD1 as a possible D gene (6 bases). The V end was cut by 6 bases, the J end by 6 bases, with 14 bases between. This CDR3 comprises 13 residues. CDR1 and CDR2 from the germline V gene are MNHEY and SVGAGI. CDR3 region: CASSRTGQAEAFF. The CDR3 DNA reads as TGTGCCAGCAGCCGAACAGGGCAGGCTGAAGCTTTCTTT.

V is TRBV19 and J is TRBJ2-1, with a weak D call TRBD1 (5 bases). The germline V and J ends were trimmed by 3 bases and 4 bases, with 10 bases remaining between them. CDR1 is LNHDA, CDR2 SQIVND, per germline (reference sequence). The CDR3 totals 14 residues. The chain's CDR3 is CASSIRTRYNEQFF. The CDR3 nucleotides are TGTGCCAGTAGTATTCGGACAAGATACAATGAGCAGTTCTTC.

The chain joins TRBV6-5 to TRBJ2-7, with a weak D call TRBD2 (5 bases). Germline values: CDR1 MNHEY, CDR2 SVGAGI. The CDR3 length is 13 residues. V was clipped by 3 bases and J by 3 bases, with 9 bases between them. The CDR3 sequence: CASSYAGLYEQYF. DNA of the CDR3: TGTGCCAGCAGTTATGCAGGACTCTACGAGCAGTACTTC.